These 3 T cell receptor beta chains came from one sample sequenced in a study of metastatic and nonmetastatic thyroid tumors. TCRdb reanalyzed the PCR reads via MiXCR. The sample has approximately 6,600 clones, about a third seen once; the top ten hold 13%. No patient had received any treatment before thyroid surgery. Sequencing was done on a sample of adjacent normal tissue. These receptors all stem from a female donor with papillary thyroid cancer or a benign thyroid nodule (not recorded which). Some clones in this sample may be carry-over from other donors' samples.

This clone was seen only a few times. This sequence joins TRBV10-3 and TRBJ2-7, with 9 bases aligning to TRBD1. In germline, CDR1 is ENHRY, CDR2 SYGVKD. With 0 bases clipped from V and 5 bases from J, the junction kept 5 bases outside the gene matches. The CDR3 runs 15 residues. The CDR3 loop reads CAISESGQGGHEQYF. The CDR3 nucleotides are TGTGCCATCAGTGAGTCGGGACAGGGAGGCCACGAGCAGTACTTC.

This rearrangement joins TRBV7-2 to TRBJ2-7; no clear D. CDR3 length: 12 residues. V lost 5 bases to trimming and J lost 4 bases, with 9 bases between them. The germline gives CDR1 SGHTA, CDR2 FQGNSA. The CDR3 region is CASSPSRYEQYF. The CDR3 coding sequence is TGTGCCAGCAGCCCCTCACGGTACGAGCAGTACTTC.

This clone was counted only a few times. This rearrangement joins TRBV6-1 to TRBJ2-7; 9 nucleotides match TRBD2. Germline V lookup: CDR1 MNHNS, CDR2 SASEGT. The CDR3 is made up of 14 amino acids. The V gene end was trimmed by 6 bases and the J gene end by 0 bases; junction bases not matched to a gene: 3. The CDR3: CASRLSGSSYEQYF. The CDR3 DNA reads TGTGCCAGCAGACTTAGCGGGAGCTCCTACGAGCAGTACTTC.